The present entry profiles one T cell receptor (beta chain) with its context. Its cognate antigen is unknown. During the collection period, no donor immune events like infections were recorded. These data belong to a study of identifying expanded T cells in peripheral blood. Notes on the study in general: Differentially abundant clones: 1 to 1.5 between replicates, 15 to 17 at around 15 days, less than 25 at four. Variance in clone template counts between approximately two-week samples significantly increased with total template count across all healthy donors.

Trimming removed 4 bases at V and 1 base at J, with 5 bases between. This CDR3 is built from 12 residues. Germline loops: CDR1 ENHRY, CDR2 SYGVKD. TCRdb keeps only in-frame clones here, not all; method: immunoSEQ multiplex PCR. In the table there are about 100,000 clones, about 91% of which are singletons. This TCR derives from a person between 18 and 70 years old in good health. The sequencing input was blood. This chain uses TRBV10-3 with TRBJ2-7; D unclear. CDR3 nucleotide sequence: TGTGCCATCAGTGGTGAATCCTACGAGCAGTACTTC. It codes for CAISGESYEQYF.